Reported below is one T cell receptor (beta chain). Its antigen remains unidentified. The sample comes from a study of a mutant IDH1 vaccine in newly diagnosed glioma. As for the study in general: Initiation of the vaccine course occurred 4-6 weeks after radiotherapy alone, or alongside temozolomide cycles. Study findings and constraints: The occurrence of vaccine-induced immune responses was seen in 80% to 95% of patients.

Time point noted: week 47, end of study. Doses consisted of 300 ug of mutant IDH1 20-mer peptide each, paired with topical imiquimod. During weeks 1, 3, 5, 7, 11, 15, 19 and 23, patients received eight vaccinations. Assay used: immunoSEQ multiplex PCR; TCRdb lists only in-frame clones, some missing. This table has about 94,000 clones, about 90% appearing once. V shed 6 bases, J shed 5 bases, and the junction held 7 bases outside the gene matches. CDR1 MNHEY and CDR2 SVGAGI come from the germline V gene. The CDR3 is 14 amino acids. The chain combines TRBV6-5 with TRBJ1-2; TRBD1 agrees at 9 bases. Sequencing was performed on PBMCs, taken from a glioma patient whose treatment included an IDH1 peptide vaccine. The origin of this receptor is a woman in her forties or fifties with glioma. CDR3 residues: CASRDPGQGYGYTF. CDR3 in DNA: TGTGCCAGCAGGGATCCGGGACAGGGTTATGGCTACACCTTC.